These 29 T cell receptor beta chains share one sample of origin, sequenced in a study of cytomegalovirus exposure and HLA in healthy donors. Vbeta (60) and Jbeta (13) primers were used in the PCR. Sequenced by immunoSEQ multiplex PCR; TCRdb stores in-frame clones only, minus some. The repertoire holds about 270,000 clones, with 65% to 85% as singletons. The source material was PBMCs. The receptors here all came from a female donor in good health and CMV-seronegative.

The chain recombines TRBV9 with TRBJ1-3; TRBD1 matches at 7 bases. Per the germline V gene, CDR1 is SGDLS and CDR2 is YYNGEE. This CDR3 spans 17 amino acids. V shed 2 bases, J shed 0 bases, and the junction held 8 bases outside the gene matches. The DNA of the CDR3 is TGTGCCAGCAGCGTTGGGGGACAGCTGAGCTCTGGAAACACCATATATTTT. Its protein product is CASSVGGQLSSGNTIYF.

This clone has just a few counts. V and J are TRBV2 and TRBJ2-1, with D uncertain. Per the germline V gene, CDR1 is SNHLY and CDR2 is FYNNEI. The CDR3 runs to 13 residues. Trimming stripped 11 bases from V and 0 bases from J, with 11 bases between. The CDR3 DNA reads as TGTGCCGGCCAGGCGAGCTCCTACAATGAGCAGTTCTTC. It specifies CAGQASSYNEQFF.

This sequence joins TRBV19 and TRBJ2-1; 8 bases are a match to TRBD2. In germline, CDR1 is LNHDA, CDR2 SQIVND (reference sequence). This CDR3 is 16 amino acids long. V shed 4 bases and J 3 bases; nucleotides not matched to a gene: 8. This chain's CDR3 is CASSRVSAGDYNEQFF. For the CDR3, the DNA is TGTGCCAGTAGTAGGGTGTCAGCGGGAGACTACAATGAGCAGTTCTTC.

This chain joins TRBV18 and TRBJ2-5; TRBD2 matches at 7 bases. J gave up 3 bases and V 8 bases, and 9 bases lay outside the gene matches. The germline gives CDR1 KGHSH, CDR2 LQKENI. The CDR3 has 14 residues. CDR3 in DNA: TGTGCCAGCACGTTTCGGGCGGGAGAAGAGACCCAGTACTTC. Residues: CASTFRAGEETQYF.

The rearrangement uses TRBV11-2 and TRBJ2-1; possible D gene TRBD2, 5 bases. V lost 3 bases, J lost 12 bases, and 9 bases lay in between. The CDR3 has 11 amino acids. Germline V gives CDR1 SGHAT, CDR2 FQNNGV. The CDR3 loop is CASSFGKVQFF. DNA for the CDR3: TGTGCCAGCAGCTTCGGGAAGGTGCAGTTCTTC. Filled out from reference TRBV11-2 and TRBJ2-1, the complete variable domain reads EAGVAQSPRYKIIEKRQSVAFWCNPISGHATLYWYQQILGQGPKLLIQFQNNGVVDDSQLPKDRFSAERLKGVDSTLKIQPAKLEDSAVYLCASSFGKVQFFGPGTRLTVL.

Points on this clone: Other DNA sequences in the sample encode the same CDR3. The CDR3 spells CASSLGDGTYEQYF. CDR3 nucleotides: TGTGCCAGCAGTTTAGGCGACGGGACCTACGAGCAGTACTTC. The chain uses TRBV27 and TRBJ2-7; D might be TRBD2 (5 bases). Looked up from germline, CDR1 is MNHEY and CDR2 is SMNVEV (reference sequence). The CDR3 length is 14 residues. With 2 bases removed from V and 2 bases from J, the gap between germline ends came to 10 bases.

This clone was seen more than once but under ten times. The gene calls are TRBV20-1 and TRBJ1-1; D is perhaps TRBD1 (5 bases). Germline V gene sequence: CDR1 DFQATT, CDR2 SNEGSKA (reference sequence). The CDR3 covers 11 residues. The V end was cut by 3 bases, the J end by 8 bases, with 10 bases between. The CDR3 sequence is CSARTDREAFF. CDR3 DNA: TGCAGTGCTAGGACCGACAGAGAAGCTTTCTTT.

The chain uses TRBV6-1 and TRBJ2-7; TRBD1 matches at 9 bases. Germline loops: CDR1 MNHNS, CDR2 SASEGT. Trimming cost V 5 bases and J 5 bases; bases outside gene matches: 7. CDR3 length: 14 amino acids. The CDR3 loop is CASSLHRGLDEQYF. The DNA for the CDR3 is TGTGCCAGCAGTCTCCACAGGGGGCTAGACGAGCAGTACTTC.

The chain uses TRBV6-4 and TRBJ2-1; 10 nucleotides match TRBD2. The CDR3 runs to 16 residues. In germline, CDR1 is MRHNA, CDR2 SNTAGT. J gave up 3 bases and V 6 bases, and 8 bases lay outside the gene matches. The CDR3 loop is CASRKSGTSDYNEQFF. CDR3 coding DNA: TGTGCCAGCAGAAAGTCCGGGACTAGCGACTACAATGAGCAGTTCTTC.

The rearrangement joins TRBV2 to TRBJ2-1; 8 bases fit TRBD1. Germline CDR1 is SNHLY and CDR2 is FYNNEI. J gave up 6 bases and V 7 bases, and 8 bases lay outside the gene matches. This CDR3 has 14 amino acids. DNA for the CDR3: TGTGCCAGCACGCGGGACAGGCGAAGCAATGAGCAGTTCTTC. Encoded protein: CASTRDRRSNEQFF.

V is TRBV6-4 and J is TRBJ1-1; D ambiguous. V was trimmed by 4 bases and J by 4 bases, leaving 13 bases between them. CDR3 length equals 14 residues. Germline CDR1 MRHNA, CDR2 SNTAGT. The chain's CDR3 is CASSVGNPGTEAFF. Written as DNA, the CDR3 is TGTGCCAGCAGTGTTGGCAACCCGGGCACTGAAGCTTTCTTT.

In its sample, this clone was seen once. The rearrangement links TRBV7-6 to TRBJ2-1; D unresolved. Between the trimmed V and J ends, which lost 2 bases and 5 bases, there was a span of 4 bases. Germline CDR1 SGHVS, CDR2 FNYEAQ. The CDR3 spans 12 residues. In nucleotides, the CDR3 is TGTGCCAGCAGCTTACGGGACAATGAGCAGTTCTTC. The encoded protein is CASSLRDNEQFF.

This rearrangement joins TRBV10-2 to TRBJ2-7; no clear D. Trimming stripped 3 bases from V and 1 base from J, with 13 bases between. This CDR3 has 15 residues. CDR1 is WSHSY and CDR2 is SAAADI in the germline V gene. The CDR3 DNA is TGCGCCAGCAGTGATGGAGCTTACGGATCCTACGAGCAGTACTTC. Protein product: CASSDGAYGSYEQYF.

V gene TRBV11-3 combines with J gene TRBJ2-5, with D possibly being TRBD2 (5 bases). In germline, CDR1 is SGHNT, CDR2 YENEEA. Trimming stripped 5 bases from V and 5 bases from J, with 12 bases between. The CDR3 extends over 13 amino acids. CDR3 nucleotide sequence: TGTGCCAGCAGCGCCACTAGTTCGGAGACCCAGTACTTC. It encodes CASSATSSETQYF.

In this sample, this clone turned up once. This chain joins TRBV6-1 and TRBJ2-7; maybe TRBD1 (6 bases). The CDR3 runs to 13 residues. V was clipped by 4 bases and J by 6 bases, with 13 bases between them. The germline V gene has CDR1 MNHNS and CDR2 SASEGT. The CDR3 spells CASSANLGGEQYF. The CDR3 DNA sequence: TGTGCCAGCAGTGCCAACCTAGGGGGCGAGCAGTACTTC.

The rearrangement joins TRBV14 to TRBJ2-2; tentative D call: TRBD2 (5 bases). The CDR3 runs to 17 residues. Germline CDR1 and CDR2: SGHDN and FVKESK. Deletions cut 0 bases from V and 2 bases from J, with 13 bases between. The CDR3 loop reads CASSQDLTGFNTGELFF. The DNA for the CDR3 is TGTGCCAGCAGCCAAGATTTAACGGGATTCAACACCGGGGAGCTGTTTTTT.

The DNA for the CDR3 is TGTGCCAGCAGCTTAACGGGACAGGGGGCCTACGAGCAGTACTTC. Translated, it gives CASSLTGQGAYEQYF. The chain recombines TRBV7-9 with TRBJ2-7; 11 bases line up with TRBD1. V shed 2 bases and J 2 bases; nucleotides not matched to a gene: 2. The germline CDR1 and CDR2 sequences are SEHNR and FQNEAQ (reference sequence). The CDR3 is 15 residues long.

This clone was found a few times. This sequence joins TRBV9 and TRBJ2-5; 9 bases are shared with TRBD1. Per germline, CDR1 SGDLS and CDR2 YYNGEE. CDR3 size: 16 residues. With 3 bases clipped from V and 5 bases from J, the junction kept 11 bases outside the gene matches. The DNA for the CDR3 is TGTGCCAGCAGCGCTCAACAGGGGGCTAGTGGGGAGACCCAGTACTTC. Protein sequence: CASSAQQGASGETQYF.

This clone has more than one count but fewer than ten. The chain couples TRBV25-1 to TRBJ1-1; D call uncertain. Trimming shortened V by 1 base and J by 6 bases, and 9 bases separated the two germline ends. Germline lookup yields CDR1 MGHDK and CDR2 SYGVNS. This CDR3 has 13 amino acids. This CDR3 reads CASSELGGPEAFF. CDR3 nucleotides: TGTGCCAGCAGTGAATTAGGAGGTCCTGAAGCTTTCTTT. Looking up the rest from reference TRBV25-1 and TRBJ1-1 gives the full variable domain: EADIYQTPRYLVIGTGKKITLECSQTMGHDKMYWYQQDPGMELHLIHYSYGVNSTEKGDLSSESTVSRIRTEHFPLTLESARPSHTSQYLCASSELGGPEAFFGQGTRLTVV.

The CDR3 nucleotides read TGTGCCAGCAGCGGACTCCGGGCGACAGGCGATACGCAGTATTTT. It yields the protein CASSGLRATGDTQYF. The chain joins TRBV9 to TRBJ2-3, with a possible D match to TRBD1 (6 bases). Germline V gene lookup returns CDR1 SGDLS and CDR2 YYNGEE. CDR3 length: 15 amino acids. Trimming cost V 3 bases and J 6 bases, with 17 bases left between them.

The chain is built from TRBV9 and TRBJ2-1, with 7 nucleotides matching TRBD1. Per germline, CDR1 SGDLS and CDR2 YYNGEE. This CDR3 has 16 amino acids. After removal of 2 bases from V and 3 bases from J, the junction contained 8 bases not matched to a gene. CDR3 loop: CASSVDGSGGYNEQFF. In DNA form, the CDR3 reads TGTGCCAGCAGCGTGGATGGCTCAGGGGGCTACAATGAGCAGTTCTTC. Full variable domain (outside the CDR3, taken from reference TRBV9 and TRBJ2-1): DSGVTQTPKHLITATGQRVTLRCSPRSGDLSVYWYQQSLDQGLQFLIQYYNGEERAKGNILERFSAQQFPDLHSELNLSSLELGDSALYFCASSVDGSGGYNEQFFGPGTRLTVL.

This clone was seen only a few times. This chain's CDR3 is CASSLEWGIGYEQYF. Written as DNA, the CDR3 is TGTGCCAGCAGCTTAGAGTGGGGCATCGGCTACGAGCAGTACTTC. The V call is TRBV11-2, the J call TRBJ2-7; TRBD1 might be the D (5 bases). The CDR3 extends over 15 amino acids. V was clipped by 0 bases and J by 3 bases, with 12 bases between them. CDR1 is SGHAT, CDR2 FQNNGV, per germline. The full variable domain, completed using reference TRBV11-2 and TRBJ2-7, is EAGVAQSPRYKIIEKRQSVAFWCNPISGHATLYWYQQILGQGPKLLIQFQNNGVVDDSQLPKDRFSAERLKGVDSTLKIQPAKLEDSAVYLCASSLEWGIGYEQYFGPGTRLTVT.

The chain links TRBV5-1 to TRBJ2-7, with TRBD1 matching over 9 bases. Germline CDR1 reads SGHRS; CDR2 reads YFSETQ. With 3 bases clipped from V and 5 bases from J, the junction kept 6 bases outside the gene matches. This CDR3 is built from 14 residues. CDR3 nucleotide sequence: TGCGCCAGCAGCTCGCGGGGACAGGGTGACGAGCAGTACTTC. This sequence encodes CASSSRGQGDEQYF.

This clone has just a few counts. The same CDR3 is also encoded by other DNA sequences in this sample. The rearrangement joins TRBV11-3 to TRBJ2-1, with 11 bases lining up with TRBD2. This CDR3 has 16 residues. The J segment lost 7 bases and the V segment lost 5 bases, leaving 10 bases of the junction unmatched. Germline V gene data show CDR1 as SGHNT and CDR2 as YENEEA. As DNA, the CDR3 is TGTGCCAGCAGCCCAACTACTAGCGGGAGTGTGAATGAGCAGTTCTTC. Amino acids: CASSPTTSGSVNEQFF. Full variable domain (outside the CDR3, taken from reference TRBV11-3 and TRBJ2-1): EAGVVQSPRYKIIEKKQPVAFWCNPISGHNTLYWYLQNLGQGPELLIRYENEEAVDDSQLPKDRFSAERLKGVDSTLKIQPAELGDSAVYLCASSPTTSGSVNEQFFGPGTRLTVL.

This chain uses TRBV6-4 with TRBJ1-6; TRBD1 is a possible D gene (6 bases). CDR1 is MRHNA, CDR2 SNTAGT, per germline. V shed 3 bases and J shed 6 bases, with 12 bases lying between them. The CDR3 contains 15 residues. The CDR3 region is CASSEVQGGNSPLHF. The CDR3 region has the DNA TGTGCCAGCAGTGAAGTACAGGGCGGTAATTCACCCCTCCACTTT.

CDR3 nucleotide sequence: TGTGCCAGCAGCGTCAATTACAATGAGCAGTTCTTC. Translation: CASSVNYNEQFF. The rearrangement links TRBV9 to TRBJ2-1; D is unclear. The ends were cut back, 2 bases at V and 4 bases at J, with 4 bases in the middle. This CDR3 has 12 residues. Germline CDR1 reads SGDLS; CDR2 reads YYNGEE.

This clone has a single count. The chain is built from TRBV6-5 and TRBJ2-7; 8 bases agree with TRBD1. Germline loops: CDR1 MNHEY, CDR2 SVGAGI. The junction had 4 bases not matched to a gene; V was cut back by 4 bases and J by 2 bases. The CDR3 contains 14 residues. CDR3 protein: CASSLGQGAYEQYF. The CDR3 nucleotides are TGTGCCAGCAGTTTAGGACAGGGAGCCTACGAGCAGTACTTC.

Written as DNA, the CDR3 is TGTGCCACCGGGACAGGGTTCTACGAGCAGTACTTC. This sequence encodes CATGTGFYEQYF. The chain is built from TRBV6-1 and TRBJ2-7; the match to TRBD1 covers 9 bases. This CDR3 has 12 residues. J lost 3 bases, V lost 10 bases, and 4 bases had no gene match. Germline V gene lookup returns CDR1 MNHNS and CDR2 SASEGT.

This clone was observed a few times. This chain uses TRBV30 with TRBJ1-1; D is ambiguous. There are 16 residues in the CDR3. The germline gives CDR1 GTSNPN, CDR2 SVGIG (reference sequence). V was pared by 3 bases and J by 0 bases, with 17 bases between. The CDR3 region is CAWSLNGRRMNTEAFF. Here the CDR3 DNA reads TGTGCCTGGAGCCTAAACGGACGGAGGATGAACACTGAAGCTTTCTTT.